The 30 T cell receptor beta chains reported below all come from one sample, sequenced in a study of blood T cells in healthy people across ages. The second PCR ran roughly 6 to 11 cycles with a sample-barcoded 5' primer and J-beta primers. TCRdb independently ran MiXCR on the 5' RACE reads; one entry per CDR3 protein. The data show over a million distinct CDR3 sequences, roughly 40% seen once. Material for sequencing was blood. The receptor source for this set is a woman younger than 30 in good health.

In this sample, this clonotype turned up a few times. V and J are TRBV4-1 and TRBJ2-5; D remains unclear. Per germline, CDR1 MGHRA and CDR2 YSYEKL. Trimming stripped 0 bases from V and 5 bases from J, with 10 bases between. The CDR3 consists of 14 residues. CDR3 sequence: CASSQEGLGETQYF. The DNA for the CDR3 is TGCGCCAGCAGCCAAGAAGGGCTAGGGGAGACCCAGTACTTC.

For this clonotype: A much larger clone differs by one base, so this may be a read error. CDR3 sequence (DNA): TGTGCCAGCAGCCCAACACCTTCCTACGAGCAGTTCTTC. It is translated as CASSPTPSYEQFF. The V gene is TRBV12-3 or TRBV12-4, the J gene TRBJ2-1; D remains ambiguous. V lost 6 bases to trimming and J lost 10 bases, with 16 bases between them. The CDR3 loop spans 13 amino acids.

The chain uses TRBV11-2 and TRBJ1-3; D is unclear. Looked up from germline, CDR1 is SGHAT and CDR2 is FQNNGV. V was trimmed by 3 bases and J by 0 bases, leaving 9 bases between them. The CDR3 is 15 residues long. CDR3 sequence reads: CASSFTYYSGNTIYF. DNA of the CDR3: TGTGCCAGCAGCTTTACATACTACTCTGGAAACACCATATATTTT.

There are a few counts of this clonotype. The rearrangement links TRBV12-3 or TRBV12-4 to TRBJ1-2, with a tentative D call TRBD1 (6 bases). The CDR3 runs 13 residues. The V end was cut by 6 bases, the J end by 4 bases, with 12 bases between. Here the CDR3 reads CASSHGQPYGYTF. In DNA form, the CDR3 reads TGTGCCAGCAGCCACGGACAGCCCTATGGCTACACCTTC.

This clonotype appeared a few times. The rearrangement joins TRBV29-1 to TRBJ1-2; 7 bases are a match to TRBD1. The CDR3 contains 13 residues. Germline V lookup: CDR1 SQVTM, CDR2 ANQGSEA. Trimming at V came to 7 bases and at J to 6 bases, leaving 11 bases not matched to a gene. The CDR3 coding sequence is TGCAGCGGACAGGGAAAAGTCGGGGATGGCTACACCTTC. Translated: CSGQGKVGDGYTF.

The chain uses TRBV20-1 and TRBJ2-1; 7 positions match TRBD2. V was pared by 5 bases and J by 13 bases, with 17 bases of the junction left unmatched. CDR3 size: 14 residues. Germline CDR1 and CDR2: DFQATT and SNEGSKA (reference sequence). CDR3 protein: CSAQDSRGGETQFF. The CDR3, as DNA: TGCAGTGCTCAGGACTCAAGGGGAGGGGAGACCCAGTTCTTC.

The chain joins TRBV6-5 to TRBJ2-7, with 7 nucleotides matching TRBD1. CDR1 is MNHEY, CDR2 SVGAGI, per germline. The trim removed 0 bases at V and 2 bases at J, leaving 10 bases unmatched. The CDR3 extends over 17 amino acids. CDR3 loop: CASSYSLGGVATYEQYF. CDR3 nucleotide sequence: TGTGCCAGCAGTTACTCATTAGGGGGCGTCGCCACCTACGAGCAGTACTTC.

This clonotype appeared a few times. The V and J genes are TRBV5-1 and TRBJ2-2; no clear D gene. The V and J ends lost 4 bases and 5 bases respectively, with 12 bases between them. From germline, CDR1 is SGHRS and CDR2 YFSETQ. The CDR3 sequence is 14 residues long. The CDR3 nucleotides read TGCGCCAGCAGCCCGACGGCCGGTACCGGGGAGCTGTTTTTT. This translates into CASSPTAGTGELFF.

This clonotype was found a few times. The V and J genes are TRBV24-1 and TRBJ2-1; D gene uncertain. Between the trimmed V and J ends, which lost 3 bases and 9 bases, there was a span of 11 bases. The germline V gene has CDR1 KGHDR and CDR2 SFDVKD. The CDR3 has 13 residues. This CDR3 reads CATSDRGWGEQFF. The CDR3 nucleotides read TGTGCCACCAGTGATCGTGGCTGGGGTGAGCAGTTCTTC.

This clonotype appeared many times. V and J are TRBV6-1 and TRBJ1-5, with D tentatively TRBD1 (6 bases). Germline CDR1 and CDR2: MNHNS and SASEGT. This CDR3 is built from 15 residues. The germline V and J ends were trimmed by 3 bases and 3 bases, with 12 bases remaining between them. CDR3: CASSESGGSNQPQHF. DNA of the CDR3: TGTGCCAGCAGTGAGAGCGGGGGCTCCAATCAGCCCCAGCATTTT.

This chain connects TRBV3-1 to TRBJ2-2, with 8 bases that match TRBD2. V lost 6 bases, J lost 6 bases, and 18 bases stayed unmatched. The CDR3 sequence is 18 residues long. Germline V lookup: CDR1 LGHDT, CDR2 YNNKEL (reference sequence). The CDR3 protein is CASRVAGLDRVKAGELFF. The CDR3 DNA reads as TGTGCCAGCAGGGTAGCGGGGTTAGACCGGGTCAAGGCCGGGGAGCTGTTTTTT.

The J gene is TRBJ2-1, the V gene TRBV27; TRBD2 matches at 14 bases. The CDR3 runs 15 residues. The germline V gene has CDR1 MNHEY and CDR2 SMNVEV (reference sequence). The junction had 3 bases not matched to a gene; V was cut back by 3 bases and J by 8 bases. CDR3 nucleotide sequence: TGTGCCAGCAGTTTCGGGACTAGCGGGAGCGATGAGCAGTTCTTC. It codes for CASSFGTSGSDEQFF.

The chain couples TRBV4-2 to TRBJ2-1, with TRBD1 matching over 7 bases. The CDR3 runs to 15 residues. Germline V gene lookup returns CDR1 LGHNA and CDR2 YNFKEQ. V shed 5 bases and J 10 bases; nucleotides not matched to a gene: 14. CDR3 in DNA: TGTGCCAGCAGCTCAGGACAGGACCCCTCCTACGAGCAGTTCTTC. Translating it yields CASSSGQDPSYEQFF.

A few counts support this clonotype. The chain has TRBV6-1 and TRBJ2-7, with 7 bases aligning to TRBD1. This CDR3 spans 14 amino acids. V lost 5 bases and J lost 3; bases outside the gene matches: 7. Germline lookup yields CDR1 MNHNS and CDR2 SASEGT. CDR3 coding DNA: TGTGCCAGCAGTTATGGACAGGTGAACTACGAGCAGTACTTC. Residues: CASSYGQVNYEQYF.

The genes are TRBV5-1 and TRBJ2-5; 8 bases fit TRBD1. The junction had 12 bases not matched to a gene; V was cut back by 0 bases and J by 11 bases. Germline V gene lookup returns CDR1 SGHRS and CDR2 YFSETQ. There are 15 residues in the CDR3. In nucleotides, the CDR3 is TGCGCCAGCAGCTTGGGGCAGGGGGCAGGCAATGAGCAGTACTTC. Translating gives CASSLGQGAGNEQYF.

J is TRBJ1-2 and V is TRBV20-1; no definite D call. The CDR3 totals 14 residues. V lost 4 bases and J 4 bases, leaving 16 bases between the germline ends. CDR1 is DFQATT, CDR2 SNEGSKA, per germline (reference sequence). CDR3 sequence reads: CSAKVAADLYGYTF. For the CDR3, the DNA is TGCAGTGCTAAAGTCGCGGCCGACCTCTATGGCTACACCTTC.

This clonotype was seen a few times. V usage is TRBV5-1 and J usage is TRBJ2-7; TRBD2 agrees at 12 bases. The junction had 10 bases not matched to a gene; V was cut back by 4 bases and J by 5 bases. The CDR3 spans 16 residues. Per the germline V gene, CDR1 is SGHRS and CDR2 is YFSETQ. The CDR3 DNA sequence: TGCGCCAGCAGCCCTAGACTAGCGGGAGCCATCCACGAGCAGTACTTC. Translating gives CASSPRLAGAIHEQYF.

CDR3 loop: CASTPRSLSSYNEQFF. CDR3 in DNA: TGTGCCAGCACCCCTAGGTCACTGAGCTCCTACAATGAGCAGTTCTTC. This chain uses TRBV6-2 or TRBV6-3 with TRBJ2-1; D remains unclear. Germline loops: CDR1 MNHEY, CDR2 SVGEGT. This CDR3 contains 16 residues. Trimming removed 7 bases from V and 0 bases from J, with 16 bases in between.

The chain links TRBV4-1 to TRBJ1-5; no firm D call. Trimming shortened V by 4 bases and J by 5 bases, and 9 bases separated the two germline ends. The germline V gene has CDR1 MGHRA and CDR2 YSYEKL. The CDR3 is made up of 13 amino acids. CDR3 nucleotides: TGCGCCAGCAGCCCCCCCGGCGATCAGCCCCAGCATTTT. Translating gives CASSPPGDQPQHF.

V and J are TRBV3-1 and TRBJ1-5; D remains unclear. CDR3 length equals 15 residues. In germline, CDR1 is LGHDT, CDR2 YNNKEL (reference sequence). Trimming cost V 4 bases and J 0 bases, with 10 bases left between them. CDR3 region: CASSPDFISNQPQHF. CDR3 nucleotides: TGTGCCAGCAGCCCAGACTTTATTAGCAATCAGCCCCAGCATTTT.

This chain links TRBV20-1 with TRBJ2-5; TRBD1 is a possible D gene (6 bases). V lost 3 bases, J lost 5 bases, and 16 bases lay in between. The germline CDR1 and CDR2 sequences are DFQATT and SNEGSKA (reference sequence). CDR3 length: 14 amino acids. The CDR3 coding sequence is TGCAGTGCTAGTCTCGACAGGTGGGGGGAGACCCAGTACTTC. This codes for CSASLDRWGETQYF.

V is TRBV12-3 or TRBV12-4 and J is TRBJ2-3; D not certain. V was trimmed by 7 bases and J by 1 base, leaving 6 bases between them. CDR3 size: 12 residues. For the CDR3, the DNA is TGTGCCAGCAACGCACGCACAGATACGCAGTATTTT. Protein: CASNARTDTQYF.

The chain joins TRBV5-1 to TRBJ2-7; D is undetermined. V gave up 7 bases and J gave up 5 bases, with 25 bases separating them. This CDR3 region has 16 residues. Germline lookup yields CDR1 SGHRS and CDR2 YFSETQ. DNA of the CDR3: TGCGCCAGCTCCGACGTTTGGGAAACTGGTGCAGACGAGCAGTACTTC. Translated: CASSDVWETGADEQYF.

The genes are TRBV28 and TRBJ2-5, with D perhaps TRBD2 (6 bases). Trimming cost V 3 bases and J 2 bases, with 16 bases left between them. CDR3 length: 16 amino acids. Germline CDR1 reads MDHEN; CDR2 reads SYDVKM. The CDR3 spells CASSLDGGIHQETQYF. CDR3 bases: TGTGCCAGCAGTTTGGACGGAGGGATCCATCAAGAGACCCAGTACTTC.

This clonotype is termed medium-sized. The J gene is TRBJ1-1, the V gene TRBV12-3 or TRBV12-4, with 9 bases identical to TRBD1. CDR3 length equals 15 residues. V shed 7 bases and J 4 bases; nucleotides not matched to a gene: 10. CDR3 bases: TGTGCCAGCAACCTTGGGGGGGACAGGGCCACTGAAGCTTTCTTT. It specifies CASNLGGDRATEAFF.

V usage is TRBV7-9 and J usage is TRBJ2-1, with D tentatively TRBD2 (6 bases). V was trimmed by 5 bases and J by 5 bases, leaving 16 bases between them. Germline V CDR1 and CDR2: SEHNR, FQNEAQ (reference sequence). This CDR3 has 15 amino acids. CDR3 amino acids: CASSPPGGIHNEQFF. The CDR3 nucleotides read TGTGCCAGCAGCCCTCCCGGCGGGATACACAATGAGCAGTTCTTC.

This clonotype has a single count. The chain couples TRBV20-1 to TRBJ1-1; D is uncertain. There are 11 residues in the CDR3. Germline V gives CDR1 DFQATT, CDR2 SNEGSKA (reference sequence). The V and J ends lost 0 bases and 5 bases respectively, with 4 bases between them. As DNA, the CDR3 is TGCAGTGCTAGAGAGTGGACTGAAGCTTTCTTT. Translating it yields CSAREWTEAFF.

CDR3 nucleotide sequence: TGTGCCAGCAGTTTAGCGAGCGGGTACTATGGCTACACCTTC. Encoded protein: CASSLASGYYGYTF. The rearrangement links TRBV12-3 or TRBV12-4 to TRBJ1-2; D not resolved. This CDR3 spans 14 amino acids. Trimming shortened V by 0 bases and J by 3 bases, and 8 bases separated the two germline ends.

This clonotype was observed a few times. CDR3 protein: CASSFGTRVWEQYF. The CDR3 bases are TGTGCCAGCAGTTTTGGGACTAGAGTATGGGAGCAGTACTTC. The chain is built from TRBV27 and TRBJ2-7; 8 bases map to TRBD2. CDR3 length: 14 residues. Germline assignment: CDR1 MNHEY and CDR2 SMNVEV (reference sequence). The V gene end was trimmed by 3 bases and the J gene end by 7 bases; junction bases not matched to a gene: 8.

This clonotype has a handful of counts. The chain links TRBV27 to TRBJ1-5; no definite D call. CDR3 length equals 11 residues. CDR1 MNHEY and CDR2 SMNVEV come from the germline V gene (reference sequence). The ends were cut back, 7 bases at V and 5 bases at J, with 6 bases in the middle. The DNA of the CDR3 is TGTGCCAGCACTCCGCATCAGCCCCAGCATTTT. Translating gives CASTPHQPQHF.